A single TCR beta chain is shown here with its context. Its antigen is unknown. Nothing much larger sits one base from this clone, and base qualities are not available. The CDR3 regions of human TCRbeta chains were analyzed by immunosequencing. Concerning the study's data processing: Repertoire TCRs were checked for matches against a reference library of SARS-CoV-2-specific TCRs that had been generated using the MIRA antigen-specificity platform. Breadth was defined as the fraction of unique TCRs that were SARS-CoV-2-associated, and depth was defined as the fraction of total T cells that were SARS-CoV-2-associated. Using the MIRA data, each spike-specific TCR was mapped to the spike region that the TCR reacts to and placed in a CD4 or CD8 class. Log10-transformed breadth and depth values were compared by one-way ANOVA with Sidak's multiple comparisons tests. TCRdb re-hosts the immuneACCESS table, in-frame sequences only. Its copies lack some clones; in the studies checked, an unresolved V gene accounts for under half of them, and the cause for the rest is not known. V and J calls and clone size are as listed in that table; D and trimming were resolved from the DNA. The sample yields fewer than 200,000 clones; roughly nine tenths were counted once. The ten largest clones take up 1.6% of the sample.

This specimen comes from a study of T cell responses to AZD1222 COVID-19 vaccine (dated by TCRdb to the early 2020s). Concerning the study at large: AZD1222 recipients with second doses at about 4 weeks or about 12 weeks were pooled, because spike-specific TCR depth and breadth did not differ between schedules. A total of 233 trial participants underwent TCR sequencing, of whom 200 to 220 received two doses of AZD1222 and some 25 received two doses of the MenACWY control vaccine. Enrollment into the trials was organized by age into subgroups of 18-55, 56-69 and 70-plus years, and those subgroups contained about 150, 27 and 61 TCR-sequenced participants, respectively. Results and caveats for the whole study, not just this receptor: In the small 56-69-year group, the increase in depth fell short of significance, most likely because of low power. Epitopes outside the regions mutated in the B.1.351 and B.1.1.7 variants were reportedly recognized by nearly half of the unique spike-specific TCRs. The whole spike protein was spanned by vaccine-associated CD4 TCRs, and dominant responses were seen in regions 160-218 and 743-854. Participants were mostly white British, with more females than males. The authors suggested clonal diversity may have been underestimated. Because no day 14 peak-response samples were available, repertoires were characterized only after the peak T cell response. After two AZD1222 doses, spike-specific TCR breadth and depth were significantly higher than at day 0 and than in MenACWY recipients. Conclusions about previously exposed vaccinees were limited because only five to seven AZD1222 recipients were SARS-CoV-2 seropositive at baseline.

According to the study, the label for this sample's time point signals: baseline before first vaccination. Vaccinee samples came from UK trials COV001 and COV002, including a single-blind randomized controlled phase 2/3 trial of AZD1222 (ChAdOx1 nCoV-19) in healthy adults. For TCRbeta chain sequencing, PBMC samples from trial participants were taken at day 0 and at day 28 after the second dose. This specimen was peripheral blood, taken on day 0 of AZD1222 vaccination. The sequence was collected from an adult in good health.

The nucleotide sequence is given as TGTGCCAGCAGCGTAGCTAGTGCGGCAGATACGCAGTATTTT. Translated, this gives CASSVASAADTQYF. This chain is built from TRBV9 and TRBJ2-3; the D gene lacks a confident call. The germline V gene specifies SGDLS as CDR1 and YYNGEE as CDR2. Reading from cysteine to phenylalanine, the CDR3 counts 14 amino acids. The kept DNA is CDR3 alone, 42 bases in frame from the first base. V sheds 0 bases and J sheds 4 bases, leaving 9 bases between their ends.